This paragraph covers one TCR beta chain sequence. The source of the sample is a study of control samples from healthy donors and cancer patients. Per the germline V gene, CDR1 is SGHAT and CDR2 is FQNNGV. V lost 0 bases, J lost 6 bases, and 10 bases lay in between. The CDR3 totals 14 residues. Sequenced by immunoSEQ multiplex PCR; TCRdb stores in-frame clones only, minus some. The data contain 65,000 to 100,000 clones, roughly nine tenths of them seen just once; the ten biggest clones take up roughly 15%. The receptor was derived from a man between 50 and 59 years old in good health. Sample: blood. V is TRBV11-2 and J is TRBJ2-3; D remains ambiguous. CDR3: CASSLEVPADTQYF. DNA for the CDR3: TGTGCCAGCAGCTTAGAGGTGCCGGCCGATACGCAGTATTTT.